Below, 20 T cell receptor beta chains from the same sample are listed, as sequenced in a study of shared clonotypes between healthy human individuals. CD8 cells regarded as naive lacked CD45RO, were positively chosen for CCR7, and omitted terminally differentiated effector memory CD45RA+ cells. Measured with immunoSEQ multiplex PCR; TCRdb has only the in-frame clones, and not every one. The sample has roughly 810,000 clones, about 97% seen once. Specimen: naive CD8+ T cells sorted from blood. The receptors here all came from a man aged 25 to 40 in good health.

The chain combines TRBV7-9 with TRBJ2-7; D unclear. Germline V gene lookup returns CDR1 SEHNR and CDR2 FQNEAQ (reference sequence). This CDR3 is built from 15 residues. The ends were cut back, 2 bases at V and 0 bases at J, with 11 bases in the middle. CDR3 sequence: CASSLLPPHSYEQYF. CDR3 in DNA: TGTGCCAGCAGCTTACTCCCCCCTCACTCCTACGAGCAGTACTTC.

The chain joins TRBV9 to TRBJ1-5; 7 bases line up with TRBD1. The V and J ends lost 6 bases and 2 bases, in that order; junction bases with no gene match: 8. This CDR3 spans 15 amino acids. Germline CDR1 and CDR2: SGDLS and YYNGEE. CDR3 sequence (DNA): TGTGCCAGCAACCGAGGGGGCGATGGCAATCAGCCCCAGCATTTT. This encodes CASNRGGDGNQPQHF.

The CDR3 loop reads CSASLYEKLFF. In nucleotides, the CDR3 is TGCAGCGCAAGTTTGTATGAAAAACTGTTTTTT. This chain links TRBV29-1 with TRBJ1-4; D is ambiguous. The CDR3 consists of 11 residues. Germline V lookup: CDR1 SQVTM, CDR2 ANQGSEA. The V and J ends lost 7 bases and 6 bases respectively, with 9 bases between them.

This clone has only one observation. V gene TRBV7-9 combines with J gene TRBJ2-3; 10 bases are a match to TRBD2. Trimming took 7 bases from V and 6 from J; bases not matched to a gene: 16. Germline assignment: CDR1 SEHNR and CDR2 FQNEAQ (reference sequence). This CDR3 contains 17 residues. Here the CDR3 DNA reads TGTGCCAGCATGCTTAGCGGGAGGTGGCCAGGAGGGGATACGCAGTATTTT. It translates to CASMLSGRWPGGDTQYF.

The chain carries TRBV11-1 and TRBJ2-5; TRBD1 is a possible D gene (6 bases). Trimming cost V 1 base and J 2 bases, with 17 bases left between them. Per the germline V gene, CDR1 is SGHAT and CDR2 is FQDESV (reference sequence). CDR3 length: 17 residues. The DNA for the CDR3 is TGTGCCAGCAGCTTAGGGCCCCTAGGACAGTTACAAGAGACCCAGTACTTC. Protein product: CASSLGPLGQLQETQYF.

CDR3 sequence reads: CASSLGPRNTEAFF. DNA of the CDR3: TGTGCCAGCAGCTTAGGACCTCGAAACACTGAAGCTTTCTTT. The rearrangement uses TRBV7-6 and TRBJ1-1; D is ambiguous. Germline CDR1 and CDR2: SGHVS and FNYEAQ. The CDR3 spans 14 residues. V was pared by 1 base and J by 2 bases, with 8 bases between. The complete variable domain, with remaining parts taken from reference TRBV7-6 and TRBJ1-1, reads GAGVSQSPRYKVTKRGQDVALRCDPISGHVSLYWYRQALGQGPEFLTYFNYEAQQDKSGLPNDRFSAERPEGSISTLTIQRTEQRDSAMYRCASSLGPRNTEAFFGQGTRLTVV.

V gene TRBV7-2 combines with J gene TRBJ2-5; D possibly corresponds to TRBD2 (7 bases). The CDR3 is 16 residues long. V was pared by 1 base and J by 3 bases, with 15 bases between. CDR1 is SGHTA, CDR2 FQGNSA, per germline. CDR3 sequence reads: CASSLDRDGGEETQYF. For the CDR3, the DNA is TGTGCCAGCAGCTTAGACAGGGATGGGGGGGAAGAGACCCAGTACTTC.

This chain connects TRBV11-2 to TRBJ2-5; 11 bases match TRBD1. Looked up from germline, CDR1 is SGHAT and CDR2 is FQNNGV. The CDR3 is 16 residues long. Trimming removed 5 bases from V and 5 bases from J; junction bases left unmatched: 10. CDR3 DNA: TGTGCCAGCAGCGGTGAGGACAGGGGGCGGTGGGAGACCCAGTACTTC. It encodes CASSGEDRGRWETQYF.

The chain carries TRBV29-1 and TRBJ2-7; 10 positions match TRBD2. This CDR3 has 15 residues. Germline values: CDR1 SQVTM, CDR2 ANQGSEA. Germline trimming cut 4 bases from V and 3 bases from J; bases unmatched to any gene: 9. CDR3 sequence: CSVVSASGGGYEQYF. DNA of the CDR3: TGCAGCGTTGTTTCTGCTAGCGGGGGAGGCTACGAGCAGTACTTC.

The chain links TRBV5-1 to TRBJ2-3; the D gene could be TRBD1 or TRBD2 (5 bases each). The CDR3 has 16 residues. Germline lookup yields CDR1 SGHRS and CDR2 YFSETQ. Deletions cut 3 bases from V and 6 bases from J, with 20 bases between. CDR3 sequence (DNA): TGCGCCAGCAGCTCTCCTATGCTAGCCAGGGATGATACGCAGTATTTT. Protein: CASSSPMLARDDTQYF.

The chain combines TRBV6-5 with TRBJ1-5; no reliable D call. V was cut by 0 bases and J by 5 bases, with 2 bases left in between. Germline CDR1 reads MNHEY; CDR2 reads SVGAGI. This CDR3 spans 12 amino acids. The CDR3 sequence is CASSYSDQPQHF. In DNA, the CDR3 is TGTGCCAGCAGTTACTCAGATCAGCCCCAGCATTTT.

This clone was seen only once. The chain couples TRBV29-1 to TRBJ2-7; TRBD1 aligns across 10 bases. The CDR3 contains 13 residues. The J segment lost 1 base and the V segment lost 7 bases, leaving 4 bases of the junction unmatched. Germline V lookup: CDR1 SQVTM, CDR2 ANQGSEA. CDR3 coding DNA: TGCAGCGCCGGACAGGGGGTTTCCTACGAGCAGTACTTC. Translation gives CSAGQGVSYEQYF.

This clone was picked up one time. The chain combines TRBV20-1 with TRBJ2-7; the D is unclear. The CDR3 spans 11 residues. Germline V gene data show CDR1 as DFQATT and CDR2 as SNEGSKA (reference sequence). Trimming cost V 5 bases and J 2 bases, with 7 bases left between them. The CDR3 is CSASHTYEQYF. CDR3 nucleotide sequence: TGCAGTGCTTCTCATACCTACGAGCAGTACTTC.

The chain is built from TRBV5-1 and TRBJ2-1; D may be TRBD1 or TRBD2 (10 bases each). CDR1 and CDR2 from the germline V gene are SGHRS and YFSETQ. CDR3 length: 19 amino acids. The V gene lost 2 bases and the J gene lost 7 bases, with 28 bases spanning the gap. CDR3 bases: TGCGCCAGCAGCTTCCCGGACAGGGGGGAGCGGGAGGGCTTGAATGAGCAGTTCTTC. It is translated as CASSFPDRGEREGLNEQFF.

This clone was counted once. This chain links TRBV6-5 with TRBJ2-7, with 7 bases matching TRBD2. The CDR3 is 13 amino acids. Germline-derived CDR1 and CDR2 are MNHEY and SVGAGI. The CDR3 coding sequence is TGTTCTTGTGGAGCTAGCGGACCCTACGAGCAGTACTTC. Its translation: CSCGASGPYEQYF.

This clone has just one count. This sequence joins TRBV14 and TRBJ2-1, with TRBD2 identical over 8 bases. The CDR3 runs to 19 residues. V was clipped by 0 bases and J by 0 bases; unmatched bases: 10. The germline V gene has CDR1 SGHDN and CDR2 FVKESK. The CDR3 region has the DNA TGTGCCAGCAGCCAAGATGCCCGACTAGCGCCTCGCTCCTACAATGAGCAGTTCTTC. Its protein is CASSQDARLAPRSYNEQFF.

The V gene is TRBV5-1, the J gene TRBJ2-2; D is possibly TRBD1 (5 bases). There are 16 residues in the CDR3. The V end was cut by 0 bases, the J end by 9 bases, with 18 bases between. The germline V gene encodes CDR1 SGHRS and CDR2 YFSETQ. The CDR3 DNA is TGCGCCAGCAGCTTGGAAGGGGTCCTGGGGCGGAGGGAGCTGTTTTTT. Its protein is CASSLEGVLGRRELFF.

The V and J genes are TRBV29-1 and TRBJ2-7; D is unclear. CDR1 SQVTM and CDR2 ANQGSEA come from the germline V gene. The germline V and J ends were trimmed by 3 bases and 2 bases, with 14 bases remaining between them. CDR3 size: 14 residues. The CDR3 DNA reads as TGCAGCGTTGAGGCGAAGGGTGAGACCTACGAGCAGTACTTC. Protein: CSVEAKGETYEQYF.

The rearrangement links TRBV7-9 to TRBJ2-5; 7 bases match TRBD2. V was clipped by 7 bases and J by 4 bases; unmatched bases: 15. The V gene's germline CDR1 is SEHNR and CDR2 FQNEAQ (reference sequence). The CDR3 has 16 amino acids. The CDR3 is CASTIIGGGFLETQYF. The CDR3 DNA follows: TGTGCCAGCACCATAATCGGGGGAGGGTTTTTAGAGACCCAGTACTTC.

This chain connects TRBV11-3 to TRBJ2-7; D call uncertain. Germline V gives CDR1 SGHNT, CDR2 YENEEA. V was cut by 1 base and J by 6 bases, with 7 bases left in between. The CDR3 is 12 amino acids. The CDR3 reads CASSLGRAEQYF. The CDR3, as DNA: TGTGCCAGCAGCTTAGGTCGGGCCGAGCAGTACTTC.